Following are 8 T cell receptor beta chains from one sample sequenced in a study of low-dose radiotherapy and immunotherapy resistance in tumors. Both TCRalpha and TCRbeta chains were reverse transcribed with V-gene-specific primers. Amplification of TCRs used a constant-region primer and V-primer adapter for 20 PCR cycles. TCRdb ran MiXCR on the reads and lists one entry per CDR3 protein. The sample consists of approximately 7,800 distinct CDR3 sequences, about 57% of them appearing once. The receptors stem from a human donor with advanced metastatic prostate, ovarian, gallbladder or colorectal cancer (not recorded which). This table probably holds off-target reads from a library built for another chain.

The V call is TRBV28, the J call TRBJ2-7; 9 bases are shared with TRBD2. Germline assignment: CDR1 MDHEN and CDR2 SYDVKM. The CDR3 sequence is 17 residues long. J gave up 3 bases and V 5 bases, and 14 bases lay outside the gene matches. The CDR3 spells CASSPLVLAGGHYEQYF. CDR3 nucleotides: TGTGCCAGCAGTCCCCTTGTGCTGGCGGGAGGGCACTACGAGCAGTACTTC.

The rearrangement uses TRBV6-8 and TRBJ1-2; TRBD1 is a possible D gene (5 bases). The V end was cut by 5 bases, the J end by 4 bases, with 11 bases between. The germline gives CDR1 MNHGY, CDR2 SAAAGT. The CDR3 spans 13 residues. CDR3 in amino acids: CASSDGDGYGYTF. CDR3 DNA sequence: TGTGCCAGCAGTGATGGGGACGGCTATGGCTACACCTTC.

This chain connects TRBV5-6 to TRBJ1-4; D is unresolved. Per germline, CDR1 SGHDT and CDR2 YYEEEE. Trimming stripped 4 bases from V and 9 bases from J, with 13 bases between. This CDR3 comprises 13 residues. This CDR3 is CASSPRTAQKLFF. CDR3 DNA sequence: TGTGCCAGCAGCCCACGGACGGCGCAAAAACTGTTTTTT.

This rearrangement joins TRBV6-1 to TRBJ1-5; D is unresolved. This CDR3 spans 13 amino acids. V was clipped by 7 bases and J by 0 bases, with 7 bases between them. Germline loops: CDR1 MNHNS, CDR2 SASEGT. CDR3 amino acids: CASTGPSNQPQHF. CDR3 coding DNA: TGTGCCAGCACCGGGCCTAGCAATCAGCCCCAGCATTTT.

This chain links TRBV23-1 with TRBJ1-5, with D possibly matching TRBD1 (6 bases). TRBV23-1 is an open reading frame, and its role is uncertain. This CDR3 contains 21 residues. V was clipped by 0 bases and J by 2 bases, with 26 bases between them. The CDR3 nucleotides read TGCGCCAGCAGTCAATCGAGGAGGGGGTATTGGAGCAAAATCGGCAATCAGCCCCAGCATTTT. It codes for CASSQSRRGYWSKIGNQPQHF.

The chain recombines TRBV10-2 with TRBJ2-3; D is unclear. The V end lost 4 bases, the J end lost 6 bases, and 14 bases lay between the germline ends. The germline V gene encodes CDR1 WSHSY and CDR2 SAAADI. This CDR3 contains 14 residues. CDR3 region: CASSVSRVGDTQYF. CDR3 coding DNA: TGCGCCAGCAGTGTGTCTAGGGTGGGGGATACGCAGTATTTT.

This clonotype was counted a few times. The rearrangement links TRBV29-1 to TRBJ2-7; D gene uncertain. Germline V gives CDR1 SQVTM, CDR2 ANQGSEA. V was pared by 3 bases and J by 2 bases, with 5 bases between. The CDR3 contains 11 residues. The CDR3, as DNA: TGCAGCGTTGATACAGCCTACGAGCAGTACTTC. Translated, it gives CSVDTAYEQYF.

The chain carries TRBV2 and TRBJ1-5, with 7 bases matching TRBD1. CDR1 is SNHLY and CDR2 is FYNNEI in the germline V gene. With V trimmed by 6 bases and J by 2 bases, 7 bases remained unmatched. The CDR3 covers 15 residues. CDR3 in amino acids: CASRPQGSGNQPQHF. CDR3 DNA sequence: TGTGCCAGCAGGCCACAGGGGAGTGGCAATCAGCCCCAGCATTTT.